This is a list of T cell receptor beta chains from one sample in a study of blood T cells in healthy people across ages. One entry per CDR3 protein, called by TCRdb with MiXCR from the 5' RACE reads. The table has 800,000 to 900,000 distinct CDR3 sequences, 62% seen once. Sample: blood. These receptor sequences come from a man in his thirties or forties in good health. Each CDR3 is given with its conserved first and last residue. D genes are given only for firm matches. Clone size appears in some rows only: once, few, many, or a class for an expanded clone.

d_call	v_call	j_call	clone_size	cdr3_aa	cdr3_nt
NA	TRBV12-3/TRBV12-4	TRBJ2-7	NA	CASSFIDRPYEQYF	TGTGCCAGCAGTTTCATCGACAGGCCCTACGAGCAGTACTTC
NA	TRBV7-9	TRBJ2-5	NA	CASSAPNQETQYF	TGTGCCAGCAGCGCCCCCAACCAAGAGACCCAGTACTTC
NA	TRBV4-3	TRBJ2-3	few	CASSRSGPTDTQYF	TGCGCCAGCAGTCGATCTGGTCCCACAGATACGCAGTATTTT
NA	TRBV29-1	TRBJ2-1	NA	CSASYNEQFF	TGCAGCGCCTCCTACAATGAGCAGTTCTTC
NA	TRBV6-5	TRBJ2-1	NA	CATASSGNEQFF	TGTGCCACCGCGAGCTCGGGGAATGAGCAGTTCTTC
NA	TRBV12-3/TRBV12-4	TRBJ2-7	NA	CTSSLGTYHPTYEQYF	TGTACCAGCAGTTTGGGGACCTACCACCCTACCTACGAGCAGTACTTC
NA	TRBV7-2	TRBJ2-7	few	CASSGGLAGEQYF	TGTGCCAGCAGCGGGGGACTGGCCGGCGAGCAGTACTTC
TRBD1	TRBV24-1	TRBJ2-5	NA	CATSEYFAGTGGLQETQYF	TGTGCCACCAGTGAGTATTTTGCCGGGACAGGGGGCCTTCAAGAGACCCAGTACTTC
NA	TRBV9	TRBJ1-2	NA	CASSPRQSANYGYTF	TGTGCCAGCAGCCCCCGACAGTCAGCTAACTATGGCTACACCTTC
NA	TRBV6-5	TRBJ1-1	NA	CASSYSSRRNTEAFF	TGTGCCAGCAGTTACTCGTCGCGGAGGAACACTGAAGCTTTCTTT
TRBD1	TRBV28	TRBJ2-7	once	CASSLVAGGVYEQYF	TGTGCCAGCAGTTTAGTGGCAGGGGGCGTCTACGAGCAGTACTTC
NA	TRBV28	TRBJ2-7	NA	CASSLWGSSGEDEQYF	TGTGCCAGCAGTTTATGGGGTTCGAGCGGAGAGGACGAGCAGTACTTC
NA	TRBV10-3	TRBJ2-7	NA	CAISENKEQYF	TGTGCCATCAGTGAGAACAAAGAGCAGTACTTC
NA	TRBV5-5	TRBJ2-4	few	CASNPGANIQYF	TGTGCCAGCAACCCAGGGGCCAACATTCAGTACTTC
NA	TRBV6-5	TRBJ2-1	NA	CASSPGGVSYNEQFF	TGTGCCAGCAGCCCTGGAGGGGTCTCCTACAATGAGCAGTTCTTC
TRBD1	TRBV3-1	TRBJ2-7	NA	CASETGTVKEQYF	TGTGCCAGCGAAACCGGGACAGTGAAGGAGCAGTACTTC
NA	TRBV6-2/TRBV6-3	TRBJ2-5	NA	CASSYQLGMGTQYF	TGTGCCAGCAGTTACCAGCTAGGGATGGGGACCCAGTACTTC
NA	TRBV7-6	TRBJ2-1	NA	CASSLGGNYNEQFF	TGTGCCAGCAGCTTAGGTGGAAACTACAATGAGCAGTTCTTC
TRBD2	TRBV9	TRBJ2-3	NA	CASSAGLAGSTQYF	TGTGCCAGCAGCGCTGGACTAGCGGGGAGTACGCAGTATTTT
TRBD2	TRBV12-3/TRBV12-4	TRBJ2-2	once	CASSQQLGTSGTNTGELFF	TGTGCCAGCAGTCAGCAGCTCGGGACTAGCGGGACCAACACCGGGGAGCTGTTTTTT
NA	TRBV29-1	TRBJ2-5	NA	CSVDRVETQYF	TGCAGCGTTGACAGGGTGGAGACCCAGTACTTC
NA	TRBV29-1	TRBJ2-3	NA	CSVTGPSTDTQYF	TGCAGCGTGACCGGGCCGAGCACAGATACGCAGTATTTT
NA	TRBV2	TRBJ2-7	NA	CARVGPSYEQYF	TGTGCCAGGGTTGGCCCGTCCTACGAGCAGTACTTC
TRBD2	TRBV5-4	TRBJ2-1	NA	CASSSKSGSSYNEQFF	TGTGCCAGCAGCTCCAAGAGCGGGAGCTCCTACAATGAGCAGTTCTTC
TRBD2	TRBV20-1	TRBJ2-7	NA	CSARGTSGGQYSYEQYF	TGCAGTGCTAGGGGGACTAGCGGGGGCCAGTACTCCTACGAGCAGTACTTC
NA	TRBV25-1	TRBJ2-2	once	CASSEYGGRNTGELFF	TGTGCCAGCAGTGAATATGGGGGCAGAAACACCGGGGAGCTGTTTTTT
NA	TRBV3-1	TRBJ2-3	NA	CASSQVPRTTDTQYF	TGTGCCAGCAGCCAAGTGCCACGAACCACAGATACGCAGTATTTT
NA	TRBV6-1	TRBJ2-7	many	CASSEDPEGAYEQYF	TGTGCCAGCAGTGAAGACCCGGAGGGGGCCTACGAGCAGTACTTC
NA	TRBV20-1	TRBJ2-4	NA	CSARDAGLAKNIQYF	TGCAGTGCTAGAGATGCGGGGTTGGCCAAAAACATTCAGTACTTC
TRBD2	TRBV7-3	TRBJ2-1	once	CASSLVAGGVKNEQFF	TGTGCCAGCAGCTTAGTAGCCGGGGGGGTAAAAAATGAGCAGTTCTTC